The clone carrying this T cell receptor beta chain was found many times. The target antigen is unknown. These data are taken from a study of CD8 T cells in ankylosing spondylitis. Study results and limitations: Peripheral blood held disease-linked clones only at relatively low frequency, and these were CD8+. Previous work reported some of these motif variants in the synovial fluid and blood of reactive arthritis.

The germline V gene encodes CDR1 DFQATT and CDR2 SNEGSKA (reference sequence). Trimming took 6 bases from V and 1 from J, leaving 9 bases between them. The CDR3 length is 12 residues. TCRdb reanalysed the 5' RACE reads using MiXCR and keeps one entry per CDR3 protein. The sample lists about 220,000 distinct CDR3 sequences; roughly 24% were seen once. This rearrangement joins TRBV20-1 to TRBJ1-1, with D possibly TRBD1 on 5 matching bases. The sequencing sample was made of blood, either unsorted or a sorted T cell fraction (not recorded which). This clonotype originated in a male donor with ankylosing spondylitis or in good health (not recorded which). The CDR3 bases are TGCAGTGCAGCAGGGTCGAACACTGAAGCTTTCTTT. Protein sequence: CSAAGSNTEAFF.